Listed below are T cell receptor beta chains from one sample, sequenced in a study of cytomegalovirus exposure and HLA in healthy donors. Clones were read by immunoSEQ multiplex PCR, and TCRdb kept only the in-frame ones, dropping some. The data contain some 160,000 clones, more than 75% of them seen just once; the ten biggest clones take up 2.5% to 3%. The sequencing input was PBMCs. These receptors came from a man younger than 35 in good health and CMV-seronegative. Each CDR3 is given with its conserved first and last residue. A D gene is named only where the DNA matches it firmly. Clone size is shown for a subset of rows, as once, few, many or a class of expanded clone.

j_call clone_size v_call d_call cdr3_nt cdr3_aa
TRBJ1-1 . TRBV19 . TGTGCCAGTAGGAGGGTGTCGAACACTGAAGCTTTCTTT CASRRVSNTEAFF
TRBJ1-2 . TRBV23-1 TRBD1 TGCGCCAGCAGGTGGACAGGGTACTGCGGCTACACCTTC CASRWTGYCGYTF
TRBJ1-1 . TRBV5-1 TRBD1 TGCGCCAGCAGTTCCACAGGGGGCCTGAACACTGAAGCTTTCTTT CASSSTGGLNTEAFF
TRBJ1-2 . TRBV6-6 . TGTGCCAGCAGTTATTCAGACTATGGCTACACCTTC CASSYSDYGYTF
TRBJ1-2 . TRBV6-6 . TGTGCCAGCAGGCGGGACGGAAACTATGGCTACACCTTC CASRRDGNYGYTF
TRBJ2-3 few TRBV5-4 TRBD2 TGTGCCAGCAGCTTGGCACTAGCGGGCCGAGGAGATACGCAGTATTTT CASSLALAGRGDTQYF
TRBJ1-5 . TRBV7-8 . TGTGCCAGCAGCTTATCCTACCTGGGAGATCAGCCCCAGCATTTT CASSLSYLGDQPQHF
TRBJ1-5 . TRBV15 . TGTGCCACCAGCAGAGATTCAGGCTATCAGCCCCAGCATTTT CATSRDSGYQPQHF
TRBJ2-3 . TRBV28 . TGTGCCAGCAGACTACGGTCCTCCATGATAGGGCAGTATTTT CASRLRSSMIGQYF
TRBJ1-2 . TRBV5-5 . TGTGCCAGCAGCATACAAACAGGGCCTCAAGGCTACACCTTC CASSIQTGPQGYTF
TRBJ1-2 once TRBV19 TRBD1 TGTGCCAGTAGTACCTGGACAGGGGGCAGGGATGGCTACACCTTC CASSTWTGGRDGYTF
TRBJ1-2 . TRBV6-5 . TGTGCCAGCAGTTACTCGATTTCCAGGCCGGGCTACACCTTC CASSYSISRPGYTF
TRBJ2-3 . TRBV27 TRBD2 TGTGCCAGCAGTCTCCTTCGACTAGCGGGGGCCAGCCCAGATACGCAGTATTTT CASSLLRLAGASPDTQYF
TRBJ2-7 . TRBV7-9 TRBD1 TGTGCCAGCAGCGAGACAGGGGGGCCTCTCGAGCAGTACTTC CASSETGGPLEQYF
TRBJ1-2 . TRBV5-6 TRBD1 TGTGCCAGCAGCTTGAGGCAGGGGGCCAACTATGGCTACACCTTC CASSLRQGANYGYTF
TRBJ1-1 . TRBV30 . TGTGCCTGGAGTGTAAAACCCGGTGAAGCTTTCTTT CAWSVKPGEAFF
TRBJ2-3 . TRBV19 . TGTGCCAGTACACCTAAGCTAACAGATACGCAGTATTTT CASTPKLTDTQYF
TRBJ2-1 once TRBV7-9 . TGTGCCAGCAGCTTACCTAGCAGAAATGAGCAGTTCTTC CASSLPSRNEQFF
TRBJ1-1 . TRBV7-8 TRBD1 TGTGCCAGCAGATACGCTACAGGGGTGCTTCACGAAGCTTTCTTT CASRYATGVLHEAFF
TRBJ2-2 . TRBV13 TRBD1 TGTGCCAGCAGCGGGCGGACAGGGATGAACACCGGGGAGCTGTTTTTT CASSGRTGMNTGELFF
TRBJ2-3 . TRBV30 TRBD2 TGTGCCTGGAGTGCCGAGGGACTAGGCAGGGCAGATACGCAGTATTTT CAWSAEGLGRADTQYF
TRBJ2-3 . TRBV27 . TGTGCCAGCAGGAGGAGCACTAGCACAGATACGCAGTATTTT CASRRSTSTDTQYF
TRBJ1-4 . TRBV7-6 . TGTGCCAGCAGCCCAGATTTTAGGGGCGAAAAACTGTTTTTT CASSPDFRGEKLFF
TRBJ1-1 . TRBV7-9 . TGTGCCAGCAGCTCCGGGACATTCAACACTGAAGCTTTCTTT CASSSGTFNTEAFF
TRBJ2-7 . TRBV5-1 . TGCGCCAGCAGCCCTGTTCCTGCCGAGAGTTACGAGCAGTACTTC CASSPVPAESYEQYF
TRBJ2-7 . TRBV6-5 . TGTGCCAGCAGCCGCCTGACCCTGAAAGCGGAGCAGTACTTC CASSRLTLKAEQYF
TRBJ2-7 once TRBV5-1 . TGCGCCAGCAGCTTGGAGGCAGGCTACGAGCAGTACTTC CASSLEAGYEQYF
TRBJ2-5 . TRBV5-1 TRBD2 TGCGCCAGCAGCCTAAAAACCGGGACTAGCGGGGGGGTTACTGACGATCAAGAGACCCAGTACTTC CASSLKTGTSGGVTDDQETQYF
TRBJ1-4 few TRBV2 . TGTGCCAGCAGTGATGGGAGGTTTCGTGAAAAACTGTTTTTT CASSDGRFREKLFF
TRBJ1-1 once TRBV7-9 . TGTGCCAGCAGCTTAGGAGGGTTGAACACTGAAGCTTTCTTT CASSLGGLNTEAFF
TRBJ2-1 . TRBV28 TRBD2 TGTGCCAGCAGTCCACCTAGCGGGAGCTCCTACAATGAGCAGTTCTTC CASSPPSGSSYNEQFF
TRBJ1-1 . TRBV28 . TGTGCCAGCAGTTTTGGGGGAGGGAACACTGAAGCTTTCTTT CASSFGGGNTEAFF
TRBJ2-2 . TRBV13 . TGTGCCAGCAGCTTAAGGGGACAATTCACCGGGGAGCTGTTTTTT CASSLRGQFTGELFF
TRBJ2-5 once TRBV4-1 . TGCGCCAGCAGCCAAATAGTCGCCGGGCCGGGGGAGACCCAGTACTTC CASSQIVAGPGETQYF
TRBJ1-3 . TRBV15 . TGTGCCACCAGCAGAGATCGGCGGAGCTCTGGAAACACCATATATTTT CATSRDRRSSGNTIYF
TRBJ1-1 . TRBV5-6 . TGTGCCAGCAGCTTGGTTTACTCTGAAGCTTTCTTT CASSLVYSEAFF
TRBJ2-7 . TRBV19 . TGTGCCAGTAGCCTTGGAGGCAGGGGAACGGGCGAGCAGTACTTC CASSLGGRGTGEQYF
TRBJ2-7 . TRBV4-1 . TGCGCCAGCAGCCAGCTCCTAACACTAGATGCCGAGCAGTACTTC CASSQLLTLDAEQYF
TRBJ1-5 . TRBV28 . TGTGCCAGCAGTCAGGGTACCGCGATCAAGCCCCAGCATTTT CASSQGTAIKPQHF
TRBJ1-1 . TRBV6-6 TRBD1 TGTGCCAGCACCGAGGGACAGGTGAAGAACACTGAAGCTTTCTTT CASTEGQVKNTEAFF
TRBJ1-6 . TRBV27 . TGTGCCAGCAGTTTAGACGGAGAGAATTCACCCCTCCACTTT CASSLDGENSPLHF
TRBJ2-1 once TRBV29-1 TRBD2 TGCAGCGTTGACGGGCGGGAGGGCCTAGATGAGCAGTTCTTC CSVDGREGLDEQFF
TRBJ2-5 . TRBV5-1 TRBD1 TGCGCCAGCAGCTCGGGGACAGCCGAAGAGACCCAGTACTTC CASSSGTAEETQYF
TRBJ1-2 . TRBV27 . TGTGCCAGCAGTTTAACAGTAACGACCTATGGCTACACCTTC CASSLTVTTYGYTF
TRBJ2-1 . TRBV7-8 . TGTGCCAGCAGCTCCACGAGGAGCGGCCCCTTGTTGGGTGAGCAGTTCTTC CASSSTRSGPLLGEQFF
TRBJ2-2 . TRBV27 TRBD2 TGTGCCAGCACGCCCGGGGCTAGCGGGAGCGGGGAGCTGTTTTTT CASTPGASGSGELFF
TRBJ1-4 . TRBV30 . TGTGCCTGGAGTGTGGCCCGACTTTCGTCCAAAAAGTACGAAAAACTGTTTTTT CAWSVARLSSKKYEKLFF
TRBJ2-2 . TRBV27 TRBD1 TGTGCCAGCAGTTTATTCTCTTATAAGGGGGCGAGCGGGGAGCTGTTTTTT CASSLFSYKGASGELFF